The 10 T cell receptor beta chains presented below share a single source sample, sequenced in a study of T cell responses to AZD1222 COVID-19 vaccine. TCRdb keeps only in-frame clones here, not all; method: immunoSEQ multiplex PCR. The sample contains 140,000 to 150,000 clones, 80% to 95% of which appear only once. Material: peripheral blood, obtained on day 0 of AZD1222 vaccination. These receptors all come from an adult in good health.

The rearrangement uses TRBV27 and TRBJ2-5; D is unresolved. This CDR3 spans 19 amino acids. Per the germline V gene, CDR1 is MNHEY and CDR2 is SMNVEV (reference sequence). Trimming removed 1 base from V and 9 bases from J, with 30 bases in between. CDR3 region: CASSLYTFSRGSPLPPQYF. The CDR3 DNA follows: TGTGCCAGCAGTTTATACACTTTTAGTCGTGGCAGCCCCCTCCCCCCCCAGTACTTC.

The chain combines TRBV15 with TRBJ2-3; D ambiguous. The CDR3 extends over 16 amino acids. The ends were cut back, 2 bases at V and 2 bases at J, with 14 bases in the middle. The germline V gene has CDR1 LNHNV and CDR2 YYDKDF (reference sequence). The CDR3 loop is CATSRYRSENTDTQYF. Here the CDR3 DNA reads TGTGCCACCAGCAGATACCGGAGCGAGAACACAGATACGCAGTATTTT. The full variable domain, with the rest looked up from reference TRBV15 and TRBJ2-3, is DAMVIQNPRYQVTQFGKPVTLSCSQTLNHNVMYWYQQKSSQAPKLLFHYYDKDFNNEADTPDNFQSRRPNTSFCFLDIRSPGLGDTAMYLCATSRYRSENTDTQYFGPGTRLTVL.

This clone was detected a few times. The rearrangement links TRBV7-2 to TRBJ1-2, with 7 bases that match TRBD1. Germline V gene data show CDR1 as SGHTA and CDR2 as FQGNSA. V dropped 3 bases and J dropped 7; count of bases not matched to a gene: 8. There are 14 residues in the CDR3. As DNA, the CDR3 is TGTGCCAGCAGCTTTCTGCAGGGGGTAGGTGGCTACACCTTC. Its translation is CASSFLQGVGGYTF.

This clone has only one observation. The CDR3 spells CASSLEGRVLGYTF. In nucleotides, the CDR3 is TGTGCCAGCAGCTTAGAGGGCAGGGTTTTAGGCTACACCTTC. The chain couples TRBV7-9 to TRBJ1-2; D is perhaps TRBD1 (5 bases). CDR3 size: 14 residues. Germline assignment: CDR1 SEHNR and CDR2 FQNEAQ (reference sequence). The ends were cut back, 1 base at V and 8 bases at J, with 14 bases in the middle. The complete variable domain, with remaining parts taken from reference TRBV7-9 and TRBJ1-2, reads DTGVSQNPRHKITKRGQNVTFRCDPISEHNRLYWYRQTLGQGPEFLTYFQNEAQLEKSRLLSDRFSAERPKGSFSTLEIQRTEQGDSAMYLCASSLEGRVLGYTFGSGTRLTVV.

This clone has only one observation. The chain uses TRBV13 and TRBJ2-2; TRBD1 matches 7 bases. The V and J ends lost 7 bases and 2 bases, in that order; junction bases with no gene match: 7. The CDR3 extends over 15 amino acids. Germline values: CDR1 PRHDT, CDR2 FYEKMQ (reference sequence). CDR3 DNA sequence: TGTGCCAGCACCCATCGACAGGGAAACACCGGGGAGCTGTTTTTT. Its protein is CASTHRQGNTGELFF.

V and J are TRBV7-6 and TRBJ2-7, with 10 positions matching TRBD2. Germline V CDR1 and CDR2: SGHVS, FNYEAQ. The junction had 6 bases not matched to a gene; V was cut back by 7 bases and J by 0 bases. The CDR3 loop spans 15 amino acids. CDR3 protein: CASTLAGGRSYEQYF. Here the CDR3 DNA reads TGTGCCAGCACTTTAGCGGGAGGCCGCTCCTACGAGCAGTACTTC.

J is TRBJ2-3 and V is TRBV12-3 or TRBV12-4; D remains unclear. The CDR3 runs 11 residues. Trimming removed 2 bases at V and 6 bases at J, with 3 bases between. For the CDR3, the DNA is TGTGCCAGCAGTTTACCGGATACGCAGTATTTT. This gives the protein CASSLPDTQYF.

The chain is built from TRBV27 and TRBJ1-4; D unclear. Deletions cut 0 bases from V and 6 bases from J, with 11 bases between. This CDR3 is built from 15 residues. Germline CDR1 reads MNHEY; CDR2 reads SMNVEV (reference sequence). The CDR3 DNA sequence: TGTGCCAGCAGTTTATCCGGTGGAAGGGATGAAAAACTGTTTTTT. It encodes CASSLSGGRDEKLFF.

The CDR3 DNA reads as TGTGCCAGCAGACAGACAGGGGTAGGCTACGAGCAGTACTTC. It encodes CASRQTGVGYEQYF. The V gene is TRBV27, the J gene TRBJ2-7; 8 bases match TRBD1. V lost 6 bases to trimming and J lost 3 bases; unmatched junction nucleotides: 7. The CDR3 extends over 14 amino acids. Germline CDR1 MNHEY, CDR2 SMNVEV (reference sequence).

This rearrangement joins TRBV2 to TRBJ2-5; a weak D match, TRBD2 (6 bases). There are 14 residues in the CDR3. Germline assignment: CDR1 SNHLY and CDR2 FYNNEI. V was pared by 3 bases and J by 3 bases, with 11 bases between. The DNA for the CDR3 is TGTGCCAGCAGTGATGACCGGGGGAAAGAGACCCAGTACTTC. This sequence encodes CASSDDRGKETQYF.